This T cell receptor (beta chain) was found in a study of cytomegalovirus exposure and HLA in healthy donors. Looking at the study overall: HLA-typed donors were the source of around 80 million unique TCRs, which an early data release held. Study results and limitations: The study put roughly 160 TCR beta chains on its list as cytomegalovirus-associated.

This clone was counted only a few times. Antigen specificity is unknown. With 60 Vbeta and 13 Jbeta primers, the PCR was carried out. Generated by immunoSEQ multiplex PCR, the TCRdb table keeps only in-frame clones and is missing some. Of about 140,000 clones detected, roughly 73% appear once; the ten largest clones hold about 1.2%. J gave up 6 bases and V 9 bases, and 12 bases lay outside the gene matches. There are 14 residues in the CDR3. CDR1 is MNHEY, CDR2 SVGAGI, per germline. The donors were healthy bone marrow donors. The source is a woman in her thirties or forties in good health and CMV-seronegative. Sequenced: PBMCs. V gene TRBV6-5 combines with J gene TRBJ1-1; TRBD1 aligns across 8 bases. DNA of the CDR3: TGTGCCAGTAAACCTCAGGGGGCTAGAGCTGAAGCTTTCTTT. This translates into CASKPQGARAEAFF.